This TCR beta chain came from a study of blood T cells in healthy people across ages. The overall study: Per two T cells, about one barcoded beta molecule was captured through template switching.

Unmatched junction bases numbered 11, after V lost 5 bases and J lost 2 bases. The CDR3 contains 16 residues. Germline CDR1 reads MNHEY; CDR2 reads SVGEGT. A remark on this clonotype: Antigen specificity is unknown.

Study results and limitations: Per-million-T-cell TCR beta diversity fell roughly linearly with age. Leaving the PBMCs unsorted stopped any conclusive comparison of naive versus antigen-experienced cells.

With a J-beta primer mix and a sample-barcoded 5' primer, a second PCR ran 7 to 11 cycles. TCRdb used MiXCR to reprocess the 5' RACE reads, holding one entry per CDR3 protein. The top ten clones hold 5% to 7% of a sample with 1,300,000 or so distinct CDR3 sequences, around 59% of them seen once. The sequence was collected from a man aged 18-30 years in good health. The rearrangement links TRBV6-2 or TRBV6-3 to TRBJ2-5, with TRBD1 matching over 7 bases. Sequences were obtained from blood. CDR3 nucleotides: TGTGCCAGCAGTAGGTCGGCCGGGACAGTACAAGAGACCCAGTACTTC. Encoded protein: CASSRSAGTVQETQYF.